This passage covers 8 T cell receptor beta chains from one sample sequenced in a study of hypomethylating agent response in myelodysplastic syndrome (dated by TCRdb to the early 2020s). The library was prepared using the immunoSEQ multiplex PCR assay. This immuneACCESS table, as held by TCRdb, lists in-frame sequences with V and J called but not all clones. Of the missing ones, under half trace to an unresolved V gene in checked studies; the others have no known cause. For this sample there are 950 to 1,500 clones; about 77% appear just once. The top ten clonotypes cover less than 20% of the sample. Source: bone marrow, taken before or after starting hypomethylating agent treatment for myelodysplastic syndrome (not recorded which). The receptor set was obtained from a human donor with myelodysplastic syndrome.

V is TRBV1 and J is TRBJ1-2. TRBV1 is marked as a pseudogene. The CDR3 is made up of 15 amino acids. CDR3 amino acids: CTSSQDREVGYGYTF. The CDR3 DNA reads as TGCACCAGCAGCCAAGACAGGGAGGTTGGCTATGGCTACACCTTC.

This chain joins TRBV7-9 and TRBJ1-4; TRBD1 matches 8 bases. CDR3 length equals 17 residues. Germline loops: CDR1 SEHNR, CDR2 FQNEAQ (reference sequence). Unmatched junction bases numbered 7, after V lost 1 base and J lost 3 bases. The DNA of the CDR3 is TGTGCCAGCAGCTTAGATCCAGGGGGCGCGGCTAATGAAAAACTGTTTTTT. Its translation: CASSLDPGGAANEKLFF.

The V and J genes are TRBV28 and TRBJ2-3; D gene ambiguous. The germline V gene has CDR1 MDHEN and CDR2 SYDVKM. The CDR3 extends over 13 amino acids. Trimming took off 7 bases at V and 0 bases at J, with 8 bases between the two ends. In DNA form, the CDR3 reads TGTGCCAGCATTGGCGCTAGCACAGATACGCAGTATTTT. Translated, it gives CASIGASTDTQYF.

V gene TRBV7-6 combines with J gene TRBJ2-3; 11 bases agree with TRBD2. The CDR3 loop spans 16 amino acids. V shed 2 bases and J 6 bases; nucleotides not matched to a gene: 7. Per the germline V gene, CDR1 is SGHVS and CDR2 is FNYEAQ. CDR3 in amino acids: CASSLPSGGLRDTQYF. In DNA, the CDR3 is TGTGCCAGCAGCTTACCTAGCGGGGGGCTTCGGGATACGCAGTATTTT.

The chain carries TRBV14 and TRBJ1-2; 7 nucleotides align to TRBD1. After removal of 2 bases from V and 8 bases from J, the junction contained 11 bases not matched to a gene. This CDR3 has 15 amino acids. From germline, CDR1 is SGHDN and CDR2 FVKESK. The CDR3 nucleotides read TGTGCCAGCAGCCAACACCCCGGGACAGTCTGGGGCTACACCTTC. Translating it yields CASSQHPGTVWGYTF.

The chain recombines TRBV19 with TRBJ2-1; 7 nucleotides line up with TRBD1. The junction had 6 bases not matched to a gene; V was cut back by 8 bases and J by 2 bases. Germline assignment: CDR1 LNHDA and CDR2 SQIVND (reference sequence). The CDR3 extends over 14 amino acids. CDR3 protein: CASSLGGPYNEQFF. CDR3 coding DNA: TGTGCCAGTTCACTAGGGGGCCCCTACAATGAGCAGTTCTTC. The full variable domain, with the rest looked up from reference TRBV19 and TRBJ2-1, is DGGITQSPKYLFRKEGQNVTLSCEQNLNHDAMYWYRQDPGQGLRLIYYSQIVNDFQKGDIAEGYSVSREKKESFPLTVTSAQKNPTAFYLCASSLGGPYNEQFFGPGTRLTVL.

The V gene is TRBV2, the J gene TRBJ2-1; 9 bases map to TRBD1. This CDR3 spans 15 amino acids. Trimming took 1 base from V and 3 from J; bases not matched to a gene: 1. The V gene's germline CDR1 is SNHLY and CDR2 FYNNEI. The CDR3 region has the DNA TGTGCCAGCAGTGAAGGGGACAGGGTCTACAATGAGCAGTTCTTC. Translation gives CASSEGDRVYNEQFF.

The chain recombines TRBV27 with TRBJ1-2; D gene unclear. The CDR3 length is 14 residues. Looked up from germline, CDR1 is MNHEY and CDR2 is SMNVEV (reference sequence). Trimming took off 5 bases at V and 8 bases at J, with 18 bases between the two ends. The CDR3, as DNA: TGTGCCAGCAGTCCCCCAGGAAGGGCGACGGGCTACACCTTC. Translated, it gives CASSPPGRATGYTF.